This T cell receptor (beta chain) is from a study of blood T cell repertoires in COVID-19 (dated by TCRdb to the early 2020s). Some background on the complete study: Samples from collaborators originated in the United States, Italy and Spain and spanned both the acute and convalescent phases of COVID-19. The dataset comprised deeply sampled blood TCRbeta repertoires from subjects exposed to, actively infected with, or recovered from COVID-19. The material from the prospective study consisted of cDNA or gDNA derived from T cells, B-cell-depleted T cells, or PBMCs. HLA class I and class II types, where available, came from metadata supplied by the sample provider rather than from assay-based typing. The samples were drawn from the first 160 participants of the ongoing ImmuneRACE study and from 950 to 1,500 subjects provided by 6 global collaborators. Sample metadata almost always included a de-identified subject ID, COVID-19 status, age in years and sex. A freely available public database, intended as a resource for researchers studying the immune response to SARS-CoV-2, is where the repertoires were released.

The immunoSEQ Assay, a bias-controlled multiplex PCR, was used to amplify TCRbeta CDR3 regions from genomic DNA. On the study's bioinformatics: The number of nucleated cells in each sample was estimated from the amplification of reference gene primers within the assay. Sequence reads were collapsed and filtered to measure the absolute abundance of every unique TCRbeta CDR3 rearrangement. For each sample, productive Simpson clonality was calculated by taking the square root of Simpson's diversity index across productive rearrangements. TCRdb stores this immuneACCESS table with in-frame sequences only. Part of the clones is absent; in the studies checked, under half of the shortfall reflects unresolved V genes, and no reason is known for the rest. V and J calls and clone size are copied from that table; D and trimming were computed from the DNA. The sample contains about 130,000 clones, around 75% of them found a single time. 5% of the sample rests with the top ten.

V is clipped by 4 bases and J by 7 bases, and the sequence between their germline boundaries is 14 bases long. CDR1 SGHDT and CDR2 YYEEEE are derived from the germline V gene. Inclusive of the bounding cysteine and phenylalanine, the CDR3 is 13 residues long. Of the read, only the CDR3 DNA is kept; its 39 bases are in frame from base 1. One collaborating source in Seattle enrolled patients while the patients were actively infected and followed the patients over time throughout the course of disease. Collaborating institutions collected whole blood in K2EDTA tubes following their own protocols. For TCRbeta analysis, collaborators shipped samples in one of three forms: frozen whole blood, isolated PBMCs, or DNA extracted from either of those sample types. On the study overall, not on this receptor specifically: The amount of clinical and demographic metadata varied by source and participant and was provided uncurated.

On this clone: It has no known antigen specificity. No much larger clone exists at a distance of one base, and base qualities are not known.

The origin of this receptor is a woman between 65 and 79 years old with COVID-19, enrolled during active disease. The sample comprised peripheral blood. The chain uses TRBV5-6 and TRBJ1-1; a weak D assignment points to TRBD1 (5 bases agree). CDR3 sequence: CASSGSWGGEAFF. Read as DNA, the sequence is TGTGCCAGCAGCGGTTCTTGGGGGGGTGAAGCTTTCTTT. The full variable domain, completed from the reference TRBV5-6 and TRBJ1-1 proteins outside the CDR3, reads DAGVTQSPTHLIKTRGQQVTLRCSPKSGHDTVSWYQQALGQGPQFIFQYYEEEERQRGNFPDRFSGHQFPNYSSELNVNALLLGDSALYLCASSGSWGGEAFFGQGTRLTVV.